This T cell receptor beta chain was found in a study of cytomegalovirus exposure and HLA in healthy donors. The CDR3 has 14 amino acids. Trimming removed 1 base at V and 4 bases at J, with 11 bases between. CDR1 SGHRS and CDR2 YFSETQ come from the germline V gene. The PCR contained 60 Vbeta and 13 Jbeta primers. The protocol was immunoSEQ multiplex PCR, while the TCRdb copy is restricted to in-frame clones and leaves out a portion. The table has about 170,000 clones, approximately 85% seen once. This clone was counted a few times. Its antigen is not known. Study observations and caveats: The classifier reportedly diagnosed cytomegalovirus status with high specificity and sensitivity. As a later analysis showed, a missense DCLRE1C variant was linked to trimming of TCR beta V- and J-genes.

V is TRBV5-1 and J is TRBJ1-1; D gene uncertain. The sequence was collected from a man aged 25-40 years in good health and CMV-seropositive. The sample comprised PBMCs. For the CDR3, the DNA is TGCGCCAGCAGCTTGATGGAGGTAAGCACTGAAGCTTTCTTT. This codes for CASSLMEVSTEAFF.